This passage covers 10 T cell receptor beta chains from one sample sequenced in a study of vaccination and CD4 T cells after COVID-19. Their cognate antigens are unknown. Indicated treatment: approximately nine-day PBMC culture with coronavirus spike peptide pools or control peptides (ViraFEST assay). Cultured CD4+ T-cell DNA underwent Oncomine TCR Beta short-read sequencing. TCRdb fed the PCR reads into MiXCR, producing one record per CDR3 protein. The sample holds around 5,900 distinct CDR3 sequences, around 71% seen once. The sample taken for sequencing was CD4+ T cells from blood, cultured in vitro. These receptors were taken from a human donor who had recovered from COVID-19.

This chain links TRBV10-1 with TRBJ2-5; 8 positions agree with TRBD2. This CDR3 region has 14 residues. The V gene end was trimmed by 7 bases and the J gene end by 4 bases; junction bases not matched to a gene: 8. Germline lookup yields CDR1 WNHNN and CDR2 SYGVQD (reference sequence). In DNA, the CDR3 is TGCGCCAGCATACTAACTAGCGGTATAGAGACCCAGTACTTC. It encodes CASILTSGIETQYF.

The rearrangement joins TRBV7-2 to TRBJ2-1; TRBD2 matches 11 bases. V trimming: 4 bases; J trimming: 9 bases; junction bases outside the gene matches: 8. Germline loops: CDR1 SGHTA, CDR2 FQGNSA. The CDR3 is 15 residues long. CDR3 DNA sequence: TGTGCCAGCAGCTCAATAGCGGGGGGGGCTCTTGAGCAGTTCTTC. Translated, it gives CASSSIAGGALEQFF.

The chain combines TRBV28 with TRBJ1-5; no reliable D call. This CDR3 has 12 amino acids. The germline V gene encodes CDR1 MDHEN and CDR2 SYDVKM. Trimming removed 3 bases from V and 4 bases from J, with 4 bases in between. The CDR3 here is CASSFWNQPQHF. CDR3 in DNA: TGTGCCAGCAGTTTTTGGAATCAGCCCCAGCATTTT.

The chain links TRBV10-2 to TRBJ2-3, with a weak D call TRBD2 (7 bases). The germline V and J ends were trimmed by 4 bases and 1 base, with 21 bases remaining between them. Germline V gene data show CDR1 as WSHSY and CDR2 as SAAADI. CDR3 size: 18 residues. In DNA, the CDR3 is TGCGCCAGCAGTGGTCTGGGAGGGGCTTGGACAGGCACAGATACGCAGTATTTT. Protein product: CASSGLGGAWTGTDTQYF.

The CDR3 DNA is TGTGCCAGCAGTCGCCCGGGGCCAAACATTCAGTACTTC. Protein sequence: CASSRPGPNIQYF. The chain recombines TRBV28 with TRBJ2-4; perhaps D is TRBD1 or TRBD2 (5 bases each). The ends were cut back, 5 bases at V and 6 bases at J, with 11 bases in the middle. Germline assignment: CDR1 MDHEN and CDR2 SYDVKM. CDR3 size: 13 residues.

The J gene is TRBJ1-6, the V gene TRBV12-3 or TRBV12-4; D not certain. This CDR3 region has 16 residues. V lost 6 bases and J 7 bases, leaving 19 bases between the germline ends. CDR3 nucleotides: TGTGCCAGCAGCCAGCCACCGTGGATCGGGAATTCACCCCTCCACTTT. Its protein is CASSQPPWIGNSPLHF.

The J gene is TRBJ1-2, the V gene TRBV20-1; 9 bases align to TRBD1. The CDR3 totals 17 residues. Germline CDR1 is DFQATT and CDR2 is SNEGSKA (reference sequence). V lost 4 bases, J lost 5 bases, and 17 bases stayed unmatched. This CDR3 is CSAIALLTGGPEYGYTF. The CDR3 nucleotides are TGCAGTGCTATCGCCTTGTTGACAGGGGGGCCAGAGTATGGCTACACCTTC.

This clonotype is classed as large. This CDR3 reads CASSLVASGGVETQYF. The CDR3, as DNA: TGCGCCAGCAGCTTGGTAGCTTCGGGCGGAGTCGAGACCCAGTACTTC. V and J are TRBV5-1 and TRBJ2-5; D remains unclear. Germline V lookup: CDR1 SGHRS, CDR2 YFSETQ. This CDR3 has 16 amino acids. Trimming stripped 0 bases from V and 5 bases from J, with 17 bases between.

The chain links TRBV28 to TRBJ1-2; D call uncertain. Germline values: CDR1 MDHEN, CDR2 SYDVKM. Trimming stripped 7 bases from V and 3 bases from J, with 9 bases between. CDR3 length equals 12 residues. The CDR3 loop is CASTTWDYGYTF. CDR3 nucleotide sequence: TGTGCCAGCACCACATGGGACTATGGCTACACCTTC.

V and J are TRBV10-3 and TRBJ1-1, with TRBD1 matching 9 bases. This CDR3 has 13 amino acids. Trimming took 10 bases from V and 5 from J; bases not matched to a gene: 8. CDR1 is ENHRY and CDR2 is SYGVKD in the germline V gene. Here the CDR3 DNA reads TGTGCCACCGGACAGGGGATGGGGACTGAAGCTTTCTTT. Translation gives CATGQGMGTEAFF.